This T cell receptor (beta chain) derives from a study of T cells in Graves' hyperthyroidism and ophthalmopathy. The TCR beta CDR3 regions underwent amplification using RNA transcripts as the source. Primed by the HTBI set, a first-round RT-PCR was run on the TCR CDR3. TCRdb re-analysed the multiplex PCR reads in MiXCR, keeping a single row per CDR3 protein. The sample carries about 330,000 distinct CDR3 sequences, about 13% recorded once. This clonotype was seen ten or more times. The CDR3 is 15 amino acids. Germline V gene lookup returns CDR1 DFQATT and CDR2 SNEGSKA (reference sequence). With V trimmed by 5 bases and J by 2 bases, 6 bases remained unmatched.

The source material was blood. The rearrangement joins TRBV20-1 to TRBJ1-5; the match to TRBD1 covers 10 bases. The receptor was isolated from a woman aged 40 to 55 with Graves' ophthalmopathy. CDR3 sequence: CSAPRQGAGNQPQHF. CDR3 coding DNA: TGCAGTGCTCCGAGACAGGGGGCAGGCAATCAGCCCCAGCATTTT.